One and the same sample provided the 25 T cell receptor beta chains below, sequenced in a study of shared clonotypes between healthy human individuals (dated by TCRdb to the early 2020s). Preparation of the library involved the immunoSEQ multiplex PCR assay. Not all clones reach the TCRdb copy of this immuneACCESS table, which keeps in-frame sequences only. Checked studies attribute under half of the gap to unresolved V genes and leave the rest unexplained. The sample table records some 470,000 clones; over 65% of these occur just once. Together, the top ten hold 10% to 15% of the sample. The sample comprised PBMCs. These receptors were taken from a middle-aged woman in good health. Some clones in this sample may be carry-over from other donors' samples.

This chain links TRBV7-2 with TRBJ1-1, with D tentatively TRBD1 (5 bases). Looked up from germline, CDR1 is SGHTA and CDR2 is FQGNSA. The CDR3 is made up of 15 amino acids. With 5 bases removed from V and 4 bases from J, the gap between germline ends came to 17 bases. This CDR3 reads CASSRFQGRGTEAFF. The CDR3 DNA follows: TGTGCCAGCAGCCGTTTTCAGGGCCGGGGCACTGAAGCTTTCTTT. The full variable domain, rest sourced from reference TRBV7-2 and TRBJ1-1, is GAGVSQSPSNKVTEKGKDVELRCDPISGHTALYWYRQSLGQGLEFLIYFQGNSAPDKSGLPSDRFSAERTGGSVSTLTIQRTQQEDSAVYLCASSRFQGRGTEAFFGQGTRLTVV.

This sequence joins TRBV19 and TRBJ2-2; 16 bases are shared with TRBD2. The germline CDR1 and CDR2 sequences are LNHDA and SQIVND (reference sequence). With V trimmed by 3 bases and J by 10 bases, 5 bases remained unmatched. The CDR3 loop spans 16 amino acids. CDR3 coding DNA: TGTGCCAGTAGTATCGGGACTAGCGGGAGGGCCGAGGAGCTGTTTTTT. Protein: CASSIGTSGRAEELFF.

In its sample, this clone was seen a few times. The chain has TRBV7-3 and TRBJ2-3; 10 positions match TRBD2. Germline V gives CDR1 SGHTA, CDR2 FQGTGA. This CDR3 comprises 16 residues. Germline trimming cut 0 bases from V and 4 bases from J; bases unmatched to any gene: 4. DNA for the CDR3: TGTGCCAGCAGCTTAACGAGCCTAGCGGGAGCAGATACGCAGTATTTT. The encoded protein is CASSLTSLAGADTQYF.

The J gene is TRBJ2-2, the V gene TRBV29-1, with D perhaps given as TRBD1 or TRBD2 (5 bases each). CDR3 size: 15 residues. Germline CDR1 and CDR2: SQVTM and ANQGSEA. Trimming removed 1 base at V and 2 bases at J, with 11 bases between. CDR3 DNA: TGCAGCGTTGAAGGGGGGTGGACAAACACCGGGGAGCTGTTTTTT. Its translation is CSVEGGWTNTGELFF.

The V call is TRBV9, the J call TRBJ2-3, with D perhaps TRBD1 (5 bases). The germline V gene has CDR1 SGDLS and CDR2 YYNGEE. There are 14 residues in the CDR3. Trimming shortened V by 3 bases and J by 9 bases, and 17 bases separated the two germline ends. The CDR3 is CASSAQGSALTQYF. Here the CDR3 DNA reads TGTGCCAGCAGCGCCCAGGGATCTGCCTTAACGCAGTATTTT. The full variable domain, rest sourced from reference TRBV9 and TRBJ2-3, is DSGVTQTPKHLITATGQRVTLRCSPRSGDLSVYWYQQSLDQGLQFLIQYYNGEERAKGNILERFSAQQFPDLHSELNLSSLELGDSALYFCASSAQGSALTQYFGPGTRLTVL.

The CDR3: CASSPDTGAEQYF. CDR3 coding DNA: TGTGCCAGCAGCCCGGATACAGGGGCCGAGCAGTACTTC. The J gene is TRBJ2-7, the V gene TRBV7-2, with 7 bases fitting TRBD1. J gave up 6 bases and V 5 bases, and 7 bases lay outside the gene matches. This CDR3 has 13 residues. Germline V gene sequence: CDR1 SGHTA, CDR2 FQGNSA.

The chain employs TRBV2 and TRBJ2-5, with D possibly matching TRBD1 (6 bases). Germline assignment: CDR1 SNHLY and CDR2 FYNNEI. Trimming stripped 7 bases from V and 3 bases from J, with 15 bases between. CDR3 size: 14 residues. In DNA form, the CDR3 reads TGTGCCAGCACAGCCGGGACAATGGAAGAGACCCAGTACTTC. It translates to CASTAGTMEETQYF.

The V call is TRBV7-8, the J call TRBJ2-1; D is unclear. CDR3 size: 13 residues. Trimming stripped 3 bases from V and 12 bases from J, with 15 bases between. Germline V gene data show CDR1 as SGHVS and CDR2 as FQNEAQ. In nucleotides, the CDR3 is TGTGCCAGCAGCTTCGACCCCTCAATGGGGCAGTTCTTC. Amino acids: CASSFDPSMGQFF.

This chain uses TRBV4-3 with TRBJ2-6, with D possibly being TRBD2 (6 bases). The CDR3 sequence is 17 residues long. Germline V gene lookup returns CDR1 LGHNA and CDR2 YSLEER. The germline V and J ends were trimmed by 0 bases and 0 bases, with 9 bases remaining between them. The CDR3 DNA is TGCGCCAGCAGCCAAGATGGGCGGGGCTCTGGGGCCAACGTCCTGACTTTC. Amino acid sequence: CASSQDGRGSGANVLTF.

This chain links TRBV10-3 with TRBJ2-5, with 8 bases fitting TRBD1. Germline V gene lookup returns CDR1 ENHRY and CDR2 SYGVKD. The CDR3 extends over 15 amino acids. V lost 3 bases, J lost 5 bases, and 8 bases stayed unmatched. CDR3 protein: CAISDRDRSRETQYF. CDR3 bases: TGTGCCATCAGTGACCGGGACAGGTCCAGGGAGACCCAGTACTTC.

The rearrangement joins TRBV7-7 to TRBJ2-1; no clear D gene. Germline V gives CDR1 SSHAT, CDR2 FNYEAQ (reference sequence). Trimming cost V 1 base and J 6 bases, with 10 bases left between them. The CDR3 spans 14 residues. The CDR3 coding sequence is TGTGCCAGCAGCTTAGACTACAATTTCAATGAGCAGTTCTTC. Its protein product is CASSLDYNFNEQFF.

The chain uses TRBV7-2 and TRBJ1-5; 7 bases are shared with TRBD1. The CDR3 is 15 residues long. Germline loops: CDR1 SGHTA, CDR2 FQGNSA. Trimming took 4 bases from V and 6 from J; bases not matched to a gene: 9. The CDR3 coding sequence is TGTGCCAGCAGCTCCGAGGGGGCGCTAGGTCAGCCCCAGCATTTT. It yields the protein CASSSEGALGQPQHF.

This sequence joins TRBV11-2 and TRBJ2-7; 9 positions agree with TRBD1. The CDR3 covers 16 residues. The V and J ends lost 5 bases and 6 bases, in that order; junction bases with no gene match: 14. Germline V gene data show CDR1 as SGHAT and CDR2 as FQNNGV. The CDR3 DNA reads as TGTGCCAGCAGCCCGTCCCCTGGGACAGGGCGGCGCGAGCAGTACTTC. Its translation is CASSPSPGTGRREQYF.

The V call is TRBV18, the J call TRBJ2-1; D unclear. The CDR3 has 15 residues. Per the germline V gene, CDR1 is KGHSH and CDR2 is LQKENI. Trimming stripped 1 base from V and 10 bases from J, with 17 bases between. The chain's CDR3 is CASSPQEPSYGEQFF. CDR3 bases: TGTGCCAGCTCACCACAGGAACCCTCTTATGGAGAGCAGTTCTTC.

This chain joins TRBV25-1 and TRBJ2-7, with 8 nucleotides matching TRBD1. CDR1 MGHDK and CDR2 SYGVNS come from the germline V gene. V shed 6 bases and J 4 bases; nucleotides not matched to a gene: 5. This CDR3 comprises 13 residues. The CDR3 reads CASRGTGLYEQYF. CDR3 sequence (DNA): TGTGCCAGCAGGGGGACAGGCCTATACGAGCAGTACTTC.

The chain uses TRBV9 and TRBJ2-1; the D gene is possibly TRBD2 (5 bases). CDR1 is SGDLS and CDR2 is YYNGEE in the germline V gene. V was cut by 0 bases and J by 6 bases, with 10 bases left in between. CDR3 length equals 14 residues. CDR3 bases: TGTGCCAGCAGCGTAGAATTAGCGTCCAATGAGCAGTTCTTC. Protein product: CASSVELASNEQFF.

CDR3 nucleotide sequence: TGTGCCAGCAGCCAAGTGCTCCATGGGCGGACTAATGAAAAACTGTTTTTT. Protein: CASSQVLHGRTNEKLFF. This sequence joins TRBV4-2 and TRBJ1-4; the D is unclear. The CDR3 runs 17 residues. CDR1 and CDR2 (germline): LGHNA, YNFKEQ. The germline V and J ends were trimmed by 1 base and 2 bases, with 14 bases remaining between them.

This clone was seen once. The chain joins TRBV7-9 to TRBJ2-4; D remains ambiguous. CDR1 is SEHNR and CDR2 is FQNEAQ in the germline V gene (reference sequence). This CDR3 is 16 amino acids long. V was trimmed by 3 bases and J by 0 bases, leaving 12 bases between them. The CDR3 DNA is TGTGCCAGCAGCTTCTACAGAGACTTAGCCAAAAACATTCAGTACTTC. Its protein is CASSFYRDLAKNIQYF.

V usage is TRBV4-1 and J usage is TRBJ2-1; possibly TRBD2 for D (5 bases). The germline V gene has CDR1 MGHRA and CDR2 YSYEKL. V was shortened by 0 bases and J by 5 bases, with 8 bases between the two germline ends. CDR3 size: 14 residues. CDR3 region: CASSQDRGNNEQFF. CDR3 nucleotide sequence: TGCGCCAGCAGCCAAGATCGAGGGAACAATGAGCAGTTCTTC.

This chain links TRBV7-9 with TRBJ1-3, with D unresolved. The CDR3 spans 17 residues. V gave up 5 bases and J gave up 0 bases, with 17 bases separating them. Germline V lookup: CDR1 SEHNR, CDR2 FQNEAQ (reference sequence). For the CDR3, the DNA is TGTGCCAGCAGCAGCGGAAGGTTTTCTCTCTCTGGAAACACCATATATTTT. It encodes CASSSGRFSLSGNTIYF. The complete variable domain, with remaining parts taken from reference TRBV7-9 and TRBJ1-3, reads DTGVSQNPRHKITKRGQNVTFRCDPISEHNRLYWYRQTLGQGPEFLTYFQNEAQLEKSRLLSDRFSAERPKGSFSTLEIQRTEQGDSAMYLCASSSGRFSLSGNTIYFGEGSWLTVV.

As regards this clone: A far more abundant clone sits one base away, making this likely a read error. This chain uses TRBV9 with TRBJ1-1; 9 positions agree with TRBD1. The length of the CDR3 is 15 residues. Germline assignment: CDR1 SGDLS and CDR2 YYNGEE. J was trimmed by 6 bases and V by 4 bases; bases with no gene match: 10. CDR3 in amino acids: CASSLGGQGHSEAFF. The CDR3 coding sequence is TGTGCCAGCAGCTTAGGGGGACAGGGCCATTCTGAAGCTTTCTTT.

As regards this clone: The likely explanation is a read error, given a far larger clone one base away. The same CDR3 also results from other DNA sequences found in this sample. This rearrangement joins TRBV20-1 to TRBJ1-2; D is undetermined. The germline CDR1 and CDR2 sequences are DFQATT and SNEGSKA (reference sequence). There are 11 residues in the CDR3. Trimming removed 6 bases at V and 8 bases at J, with 13 bases between. The CDR3, as DNA: TGCAGTGCCGGACGCGGGGAAGGCTACACCTTC. It specifies CSAGRGEGYTF.

This clone was counted once. J is TRBJ1-1 and V is TRBV18; maybe TRBD1 (6 bases). Trimming removed 8 bases from V and 3 bases from J, with 10 bases in between. The CDR3 runs 12 residues. Germline CDR1 reads KGHSH; CDR2 reads LQKENI. CDR3 region: CASTPGDTEAFF. The CDR3 bases are TGTGCCAGCACTCCAGGGGACACTGAAGCTTTCTTT.

The chain carries TRBV11-3 and TRBJ2-3; TRBD2 aligns across 13 bases. The V and J ends lost 5 bases and 1 base, in that order; junction bases with no gene match: 3. CDR1 is SGHNT and CDR2 is YENEEA in the germline V gene. The CDR3 contains 16 residues. The CDR3 sequence: CASSRLAGGRTDTQYF. CDR3 coding DNA: TGTGCCAGCAGCCGACTAGCGGGAGGTCGCACAGATACGCAGTATTTT.

The chain carries TRBV11-3 and TRBJ2-3; D is perhaps TRBD2 (6 bases). The CDR3 length is 14 residues. V was shortened by 1 base and J by 4 bases, with 9 bases between the two germline ends. The germline V gene encodes CDR1 SGHNT and CDR2 YENEEA. The CDR3 DNA reads as TGTGCCAGCAGCTTAGCGGGAGCCGCAGATACGCAGTATTTT. Amino acid sequence: CASSLAGAADTQYF.